The 23 T cell receptor beta chains listed next were all sequenced from one sample in a study of cytomegalovirus exposure and HLA in healthy donors. With 60 Vbeta and 13 Jbeta primers, the PCR was carried out. Clones were read by immunoSEQ multiplex PCR, and TCRdb kept only the in-frame ones, dropping some. The sample includes 150,000 to 200,000 clones. Input material: PBMCs. The receptors shown here come from a woman between 18 and 30 years old in good health and CMV-seropositive.

The chain joins TRBV30 to TRBJ1-4; 9 bases match TRBD1. The CDR3 is 16 residues long. CDR1 and CDR2 (germline): GTSNPN, SVGIG (reference sequence). The trim removed 4 bases at V and 2 bases at J, leaving 8 bases unmatched. CDR3 protein: CAWTRGQGLTNEKLFF. The CDR3 DNA reads TGTGCCTGGACCCGGGGACAGGGATTGACTAATGAAAAACTGTTTTTT.

The chain has TRBV12-5 and TRBJ2-5; 8 nucleotides line up with TRBD1. The CDR3 length is 15 residues. Germline V CDR1 and CDR2: LGHNT, FRNRAP. Trimming at V came to 6 bases and at J to 4 bases, leaving 10 bases not matched to a gene. The CDR3 DNA sequence: TGTGCTAGTGGGCCCGGGACAGGAGATTTAGAGACCCAGTACTTC. As protein: CASGPGTGDLETQYF.

The J gene is TRBJ1-3, the V gene TRBV7-4, with D unclear. CDR3 size: 20 residues. V lost 0 bases to trimming and J lost 0 bases, with 21 bases between them. CDR1 is SGHVT, CDR2 SQSDAQ, per germline. The CDR3 nucleotides are TGTGCCAGCAGCTTAGCAGGACTAAATAGGTCCTCCCTCTCTGGAAACACCATATATTTT. Translated: CASSLAGLNRSSLSGNTIYF.

CDR3 nucleotides: TGTGCCAGTCCTCAGGAGGGTCTTGAGAACACCGGGGAGCTGTTTTTT. It specifies CASPQEGLENTGELFF. The chain links TRBV2 to TRBJ2-2, with a possible D match to TRBD2 (6 bases). There are 16 residues in the CDR3. Trimming took 9 bases from V and 1 from J, leaving 18 bases between them. Germline values: CDR1 SNHLY, CDR2 FYNNEI.

The CDR3 loop reads CASSSSSGGYTGELFF. The CDR3 nucleotides read TGTGCCAGCAGCTCCAGTAGCGGGGGGTACACCGGGGAGCTGTTTTTT. The chain employs TRBV7-6 and TRBJ2-2, with 10 bases identical to TRBD2. CDR1 and CDR2 (germline): SGHVS, FNYEAQ. With V trimmed by 4 bases and J by 3 bases, 5 bases remained unmatched. The CDR3 is 16 amino acids. Based on the CDR3 plus reference TRBV7-6 and TRBJ2-2, the full variable domain is GAGVSQSPRYKVTKRGQDVALRCDPISGHVSLYWYRQALGQGPEFLTYFNYEAQQDKSGLPNDRFSAERPEGSISTLTIQRTEQRDSAMYRCASSSSSGGYTGELFFGEGSRLTVL.

As DNA, the CDR3 is TGTGCCAGCAGTGATCGGGGGGGCTACACTGAAGCTTTCTTT. This gives the protein CASSDRGGYTEAFF. The rearrangement uses TRBV2 and TRBJ1-1, with D perhaps TRBD1 (6 bases). Germline lookup yields CDR1 SNHLY and CDR2 FYNNEI. The V gene lost 3 bases and the J gene lost 3 bases, with 11 bases spanning the gap. This CDR3 is 14 amino acids long.

V is TRBV5-4 and J is TRBJ2-3; the match to TRBD2 covers 11 bases. The J segment lost 2 bases and the V segment lost 4 bases, leaving 6 bases of the junction unmatched. This CDR3 spans 16 amino acids. Per the germline V gene, CDR1 is SGHNT and CDR2 is YYREEE (reference sequence). CDR3 nucleotides: TGTGCCAGCAGCCTAAGACTAGCGGGGACCACAGATACGCAGTATTTT. Protein product: CASSLRLAGTTDTQYF.

The V gene is TRBV30, the J gene TRBJ2-2, with 8 bases that match TRBD2. V lost 3 bases to trimming and J lost 6 bases; unmatched junction nucleotides: 9. CDR1 is GTSNPN, CDR2 SVGIG, per germline (reference sequence). CDR3 length: 15 residues. The CDR3 region is CAWRGGSGVAGELFF. CDR3 DNA: TGTGCCTGGAGAGGTGGTAGCGGGGTGGCCGGGGAGCTGTTTTTT.

The V gene is TRBV4-1, the J gene TRBJ2-1; D is perhaps TRBD1 (6 bases). Between the trimmed V and J ends, which lost 0 bases and 6 bases, there was a span of 12 bases. This CDR3 spans 15 amino acids. CDR1 and CDR2 (germline): MGHRA, YSYEKL. The DNA for the CDR3 is TGCGCCAGCAGCCAAGACAGGGGTCTGTTCAATGAGCAGTTCTTC. Encoded protein: CASSQDRGLFNEQFF.

The V call is TRBV5-4, the J call TRBJ1-2, with 8 bases identical to TRBD1. From germline, CDR1 is SGHNT and CDR2 YYREEE (reference sequence). The junction had 11 bases not matched to a gene; V was cut back by 1 base and J by 6 bases. The CDR3 runs 16 residues. CDR3 nucleotides: TGTGCCAGCAGCTTGCGGAAACAGGGGGGGGTTAATGGCTACACCTTC. Encoded protein: CASSLRKQGGVNGYTF.

This sequence joins TRBV5-1 and TRBJ2-7; 8 bases align to TRBD1. Germline lookup yields CDR1 SGHRS and CDR2 YFSETQ. This CDR3 contains 17 residues. Losses at the gene ends were 3 bases for V and 5 bases for J; bases not matched to a gene: 16. This chain's CDR3 is CASSSLPRTGSQNEQYF. DNA for the CDR3: TGCGCCAGCAGCTCCCTACCCCGGACAGGGAGTCAGAACGAGCAGTACTTC.

The chain recombines TRBV7-6 with TRBJ1-6, with D possibly matching TRBD1 (5 bases). Germline-derived CDR1 and CDR2 are SGHVS and FNYEAQ. The germline V and J ends were trimmed by 5 bases and 5 bases, with 16 bases remaining between them. This CDR3 region has 16 residues. CDR3: CASSRQPGGDNSPLHF. The CDR3 DNA reads TGTGCCAGCAGCCGCCAGCCAGGAGGGGATAATTCACCCCTCCACTTT.

The chain joins TRBV4-1 to TRBJ2-1, with TRBD2 matching over 13 bases. V lost 8 bases to trimming and J lost 5 bases; unmatched junction nucleotides: 6. This CDR3 contains 15 residues. CDR1 is MGHRA, CDR2 YSYEKL, per germline. The CDR3 nucleotides read TGCGCCAGCCGGAACGGACTAGCGGGGGACAATGAGCAGTTCTTC. Amino acid sequence: CASRNGLAGDNEQFF.

The chain couples TRBV30 to TRBJ1-1; 8 bases are shared with TRBD1. CDR3 length equals 14 residues. Trimming removed 2 bases from V and 4 bases from J; junction bases left unmatched: 6. Germline assignment: CDR1 GTSNPN and CDR2 SVGIG (reference sequence). This CDR3 is CAWSTGGEATEAFF. The CDR3 coding sequence is TGTGCCTGGAGTACAGGGGGGGAGGCCACTGAAGCTTTCTTT.

V and J are TRBV10-3 and TRBJ2-3; 12 nucleotides match TRBD2. The germline CDR1 and CDR2 sequences are ENHRY and SYGVKD. The CDR3 contains 16 residues. With 7 bases clipped from V and 7 bases from J, the junction kept 12 bases outside the gene matches. This CDR3 reads CAIMKTSGRSVNTQYF. The CDR3 region has the DNA TGTGCCATCATGAAAACTAGCGGGAGGAGTGTAAATACGCAGTATTTT.

This chain connects TRBV12-5 to TRBJ1-1; no clear D gene. The CDR3 sequence is 18 residues long. The germline V gene has CDR1 LGHNT and CDR2 FRNRAP. V was shortened by 1 base and J by 0 bases, with 18 bases between the two germline ends. CDR3 residues: CASGLERRGVDLNTEAFF. The CDR3 coding sequence is TGTGCTAGTGGTTTGGAGAGGCGGGGAGTCGATCTGAACACTGAAGCTTTCTTT.

V is TRBV4-1 and J is TRBJ1-6; D is perhaps TRBD1 (5 bases). The CDR3 sequence is 19 residues long. Germline V gives CDR1 MGHRA, CDR2 YSYEKL. V lost 5 bases and J lost 2, with 22 bases in between. The CDR3 sequence is CASSYLDSRARPYNSPLHF. CDR3 nucleotides: TGCGCCAGCAGCTATCTCGATAGCAGGGCGCGCCCCTATAATTCACCCCTCCACTTT.

The chain combines TRBV11-3 with TRBJ1-1; D is ambiguous. V lost 3 bases and J 6 bases, leaving 11 bases between the germline ends. From germline, CDR1 is SGHNT and CDR2 YENEEA. CDR3 length equals 13 residues. The CDR3 bases are TGTGCCAGCAGCTTGAGGGTTGGGGCTGAAGCTTTCTTT. Translated, it gives CASSLRVGAEAFF.

The rearrangement uses TRBV9 and TRBJ2-7; D may be TRBD2 (7 bases). V lost 0 bases to trimming and J lost 0 bases, with 13 bases between them. The germline CDR1 and CDR2 sequences are SGDLS and YYNGEE. This CDR3 is 16 amino acids long. The CDR3 region is CASSVGGGVSSYEQYF. The DNA of the CDR3 is TGTGCCAGCAGCGTAGGAGGGGGGGTCAGCTCCTACGAGCAGTACTTC.

The genes are TRBV5-6 and TRBJ2-7; the match to TRBD2 covers 11 bases. The germline gives CDR1 SGHDT, CDR2 YYEEEE. The CDR3 is made up of 15 amino acids. After removal of 7 bases from V and 3 bases from J, the junction contained 9 bases not matched to a gene. CDR3 residues: CASVSLAGVVYEQYF. The CDR3 DNA reads as TGTGCCAGCGTCTCACTAGCGGGAGTTGTCTACGAGCAGTACTTC.

This chain joins TRBV30 and TRBJ2-5, with TRBD2 identical over 9 bases. Trimming at V came to 1 base and at J to 11 bases, leaving 11 bases not matched to a gene. The length of the CDR3 is 14 residues. Per germline, CDR1 GTSNPN and CDR2 SVGIG (reference sequence). Here the CDR3 reads CAWSELAGPREQYF. CDR3 DNA: TGTGCCTGGAGTGAACTAGCGGGCCCGAGGGAGCAGTACTTC.

V is TRBV30 and J is TRBJ1-2; TRBD1 agrees at 7 bases. The CDR3 consists of 12 residues. Germline assignment: CDR1 GTSNPN and CDR2 SVGIG (reference sequence). Losses at the gene ends were 4 bases for V and 5 bases for J; bases not matched to a gene: 4. The CDR3 DNA sequence: TGTGCCTGGAACAGGGGACCTTATGGCTACACCTTC. It is translated as CAWNRGPYGYTF.

CDR3 nucleotides: TGTGCCAGCAGCCAAGAGGGTTTAGGAGGAGGAAACACCATATATTTT. Translation gives CASSQEGLGGGNTIYF. The chain uses TRBV4-2 and TRBJ1-3; D uncertain. The CDR3 runs to 16 residues. V was shortened by 0 bases and J by 4 bases, with 13 bases between the two germline ends. In germline, CDR1 is LGHNA, CDR2 YNFKEQ.